Following are 11 T cell receptor beta chains from one sample sequenced in a study of shared clonotypes between healthy human individuals. Generated by immunoSEQ multiplex PCR, the TCRdb table keeps only in-frame clones and is missing some. The sample has about 2 million clones; around 96% are singletons. Positive CCR7 selection of CD45RO-negative cells yielded the naive CD8 cells, and terminally differentiated effector memory CD45RA+ cells were excluded. Input material: naive CD8+ T cells sorted from blood. The receptors originated from a man aged 18 to 29 in good health.

This clone came up once. The chain joins TRBV5-1 to TRBJ2-7; D ambiguous. The CDR3 extends over 15 amino acids. Germline CDR1 and CDR2: SGHRS and YFSETQ. With 1 base removed from V and 0 bases from J, the gap between germline ends came to 11 bases. The CDR3 sequence is CASSLLGFLSYEQYF. The CDR3 DNA follows: TGCGCCAGCAGCTTGCTTGGGTTTCTCTCCTACGAGCAGTACTTC.

Note on this clone: Other nucleotide sequences from this sample produce the same CDR3. The rearrangement uses TRBV5-6 and TRBJ1-3; D not certain. Germline V lookup: CDR1 SGHDT, CDR2 YYEEEE. The ends were cut back, 0 bases at V and 4 bases at J, with 5 bases in the middle. This CDR3 has 13 residues. CDR3 nucleotide sequence: TGTGCCAGCAGCTTGGACGGGGGAAACACCATATATTTT. Translating gives CASSLDGGNTIYF.

As concerns this clone: The same CDR3 arises from other DNA sequences in this sample as well. V and J are TRBV15 and TRBJ1-3; D is unclear. The CDR3 sequence is 15 residues long. From germline, CDR1 is LNHNV and CDR2 YYDKDF (reference sequence). V dropped 0 bases and J dropped 0 bases, with 6 bases sitting between them. CDR3 sequence reads: CATSRDQSSGNTIYF. CDR3 sequence (DNA): TGTGCCACCAGCAGAGATCAGAGCTCTGGAAACACCATATATTTT.

The CDR3 nucleotides are TGTGCCAGCAGTTTCCGCGGGGGGGTCTATGGCTACACCTTC. It yields the protein CASSFRGGVYGYTF. J is TRBJ1-2 and V is TRBV27; perhaps TRBD1 as D (5 bases). The CDR3 loop spans 14 amino acids. Germline V gives CDR1 MNHEY, CDR2 SMNVEV (reference sequence). V was cut by 3 bases and J by 4 bases, with 12 bases left in between.

The chain joins TRBV4-1 to TRBJ1-4; 7 bases line up with TRBD1. Germline lookup yields CDR1 MGHRA and CDR2 YSYEKL. The ends lost 1 base at V and 4 bases at J; junction bases unmatched: 3. The CDR3 length is 15 residues. The CDR3 coding sequence is TGCGCCAGCAGCCAAGGGGGGGACAGTAATGAAAAACTGTTTTTT. As protein: CASSQGGDSNEKLFF.

The chain joins TRBV13 to TRBJ2-3, with 8 bases lining up with TRBD1. The CDR3 spans 17 residues. After removal of 5 bases from V and 3 bases from J, the junction contained 13 bases not matched to a gene. Germline CDR1 and CDR2: PRHDT and FYEKMQ (reference sequence). The CDR3 DNA sequence: TGTGCCAGCAGCCCTTCGGACAGGGTTTGGGGAACAGATACGCAGTATTTT. It yields the protein CASSPSDRVWGTDTQYF.

The genes are TRBV28 and TRBJ1-5; a possible D gene is TRBD1 (5 bases). Trimming took 6 bases from V and 7 from J, leaving 19 bases between them. Germline values: CDR1 MDHEN, CDR2 SYDVKM. The CDR3 length is 15 residues. CDR3 in amino acids: CASRALGPYTQPQHF. For the CDR3, the DNA is TGTGCCAGCAGAGCCTTGGGACCATACACCCAGCCCCAGCATTTT.

V is TRBV29-1 and J is TRBJ2-1; possibly TRBD2 for D (5 bases). Looked up from germline, CDR1 is SQVTM and CDR2 is ANQGSEA. The CDR3 contains 12 residues. In nucleotides, the CDR3 is TGCAGAGCGGCCGACTCCTACAATGAGCAGTTCTTC. Its translation is CRAADSYNEQFF.

The J gene is TRBJ2-7, the V gene TRBV2; 7 bases are shared with TRBD1. V was pared by 3 bases and J by 4 bases, with 15 bases of the junction left unmatched. This CDR3 contains 17 residues. CDR1 is SNHLY and CDR2 is FYNNEI in the germline V gene. The CDR3 spells CASSEAPPATGSYEQYF. As DNA, the CDR3 is TGTGCCAGCAGTGAGGCGCCTCCGGCGACAGGGAGTTACGAGCAGTACTTC.

The rearrangement links TRBV7-9 to TRBJ2-7; D is unresolved. V was cut by 2 bases and J by 1 base, with 9 bases left in between. Germline CDR1 SEHNR, CDR2 FQNEAQ (reference sequence). The CDR3 runs to 14 residues. The CDR3 loop reads CASSLISQSYEQYF. The CDR3 DNA reads as TGTGCCAGCAGCTTAATAAGCCAGTCCTACGAGCAGTACTTC.

The chain joins TRBV13 to TRBJ2-1, with D possibly being TRBD1 (6 bases). Trimming took off 5 bases at V and 4 bases at J, with 15 bases between the two ends. The germline CDR1 and CDR2 sequences are PRHDT and FYEKMQ (reference sequence). CDR3 length equals 15 residues. CDR3: CASSRVGQMYNEQFF. The DNA of the CDR3 is TGTGCCAGCAGCCGCGTGGGACAAATGTACAATGAGCAGTTCTTC.